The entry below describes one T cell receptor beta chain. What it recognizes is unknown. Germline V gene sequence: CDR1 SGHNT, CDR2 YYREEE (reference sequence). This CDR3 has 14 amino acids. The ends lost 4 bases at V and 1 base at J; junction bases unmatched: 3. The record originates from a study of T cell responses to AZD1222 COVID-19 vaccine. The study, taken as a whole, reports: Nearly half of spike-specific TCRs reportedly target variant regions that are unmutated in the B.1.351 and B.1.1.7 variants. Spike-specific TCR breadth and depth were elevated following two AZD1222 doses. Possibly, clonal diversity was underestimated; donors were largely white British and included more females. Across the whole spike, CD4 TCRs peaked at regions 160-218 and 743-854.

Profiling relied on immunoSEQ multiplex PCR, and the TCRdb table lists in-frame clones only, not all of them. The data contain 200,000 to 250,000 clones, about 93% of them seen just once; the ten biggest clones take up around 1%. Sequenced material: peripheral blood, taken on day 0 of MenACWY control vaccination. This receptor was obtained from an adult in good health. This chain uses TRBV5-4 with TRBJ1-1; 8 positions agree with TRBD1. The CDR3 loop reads CASSRQGSNTEAFF. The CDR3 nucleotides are TGTGCCAGCAGCAGACAGGGGTCGAACACTGAAGCTTTCTTT.